The clone carrying this T cell receptor (beta chain) was seen at least ten times. A library of TCRbeta sequences, prepared with unique molecular identifiers, was generated. A single record per CDR3 protein comes from TCRdb applying MiXCR to the PCR reads. The sample yields hundreds of thousands of distinct CDR3 sequences, roughly 15% seen once. This sample is drawn from a study of T-cell reconstitution after alpha-beta-depleted transplantation in children. Per germline, CDR1 DFQATT and CDR2 SNEGSKA (reference sequence). Trimming removed 8 bases from V and 2 bases from J, with 24 bases in between. This CDR3 spans 16 amino acids.

The genes are TRBV20-1 and TRBJ1-1; D is uncertain. This TCR came from a human donor who donated a stem cell graft to a child with acute myeloid leukemia. The sequencing here drew on PBMCs from the stem cell graft donor, taken from the stem cell graft. The CDR3 nucleotides are TGCAGTTCCTTTCAGGAACCACGAAAATTTAACACTGAAGCTTTCTTT. Amino acids: CSSFQEPRKFNTEAFF.